A single sample gave rise to the 13 T cell receptor beta chains below, sequenced in a study of blood T cell repertoires in COVID-19. Clones were read by immunoSEQ multiplex PCR, and TCRdb kept only the in-frame ones, dropping some. The data contain some 370,000 clones, about 87% of them singletons. Sequenced: peripheral blood. The origin of the receptors is a woman aged 25 to 39 with COVID-19, enrolled during active disease.

V usage is TRBV6-6 and J usage is TRBJ2-3; 11 bases align to TRBD2. The CDR3 sequence is 15 residues long. The trim removed 5 bases at V and 1 base at J, leaving 2 bases unmatched. Germline CDR1 reads MNHNY; CDR2 reads SVGAGI (reference sequence). The CDR3 coding sequence is TGTGCCAGCAGTACGGGACTAGCGGGCACAGATACGCAGTATTTT. Its translation is CASSTGLAGTDTQYF.

The genes are TRBV3-1 (or the pseudogene TRBV3-2) and TRBJ2-5, with D possibly TRBD1 on 6 matching bases. The CDR3 loop spans 15 amino acids. Between the trimmed V and J ends, which lost 1 base and 0 bases, there was a span of 9 bases. Germline CDR1 reads LGHDT; CDR2 reads YNNKEL (reference sequence). The CDR3 protein is CASSQAGEYQETQYF. The CDR3 nucleotides are TGTGCCAGCAGCCAAGCAGGGGAGTACCAAGAGACCCAGTACTTC.

The genes are TRBV20-1 and TRBJ1-4; D not certain. Germline values: CDR1 DFQATT, CDR2 SNEGSKA (reference sequence). V was trimmed by 3 bases and J by 8 bases, leaving 13 bases between them. The CDR3 runs to 13 residues. The DNA of the CDR3 is TGCAGTGCTAGTGGGTCCCCCGGGGAAAAACTGTTTTTT. Protein sequence: CSASGSPGEKLFF.

This sequence joins TRBV27 and TRBJ2-7; 12 positions agree with TRBD2. Germline V gene sequence: CDR1 MNHEY, CDR2 SMNVEV (reference sequence). The CDR3 spans 14 residues. Trimming cost V 4 bases and J 5 bases; bases outside gene matches: 3. DNA for the CDR3: TGTGCCAGCAGTTCTCGACTAGCGGGAGACGAGCAGTACTTC. Translation: CASSSRLAGDEQYF.

Only a few counts were recorded for this clone. This chain links TRBV10-3 with TRBJ2-6; the match to TRBD2 covers 12 bases. Germline lookup yields CDR1 ENHRY and CDR2 SYGVKD. The V and J ends lost 2 bases and 4 bases, in that order; junction bases with no gene match: 9. The CDR3 extends over 19 amino acids. Here the CDR3 reads CAISESRLAGALGANVLTF. In DNA form, the CDR3 reads TGTGCCATCAGTGAGAGTAGACTAGCGGGAGCCTTGGGGGCCAACGTCCTGACTTTC.

V usage is TRBV2 and J usage is TRBJ2-7, with 8 bases lining up with TRBD2. The CDR3 runs to 16 residues. V dropped 3 bases and J dropped 0; count of bases not matched to a gene: 7. The germline gives CDR1 SNHLY, CDR2 FYNNEI. The CDR3 is CASSDGGAPSSYEQYF. The CDR3 region has the DNA TGTGCCAGCAGTGACGGGGGGGCTCCGAGCTCCTACGAGCAGTACTTC. Full variable domain (outside the CDR3, taken from reference TRBV2 and TRBJ2-7): EPEVTQTPSHQVTQMGQEVILRCVPISNHLYFYWYRQILGQKVEFLVSFYNNEISEKSEIFDDQFSVERPDGSNFTLKIRSTKLEDSAMYFCASSDGGAPSSYEQYFGPGTRLTVT.

A few counts support this clone. The V gene is TRBV11-2, the J gene TRBJ2-2; 9 bases align to TRBD1. Germline CDR1 and CDR2: SGHAT and FQNNGV. Trimming cost V 4 bases and J 7 bases; bases outside gene matches: 7. The CDR3 is made up of 15 amino acids. CDR3 DNA sequence: TGTGCCAGCAGCTCCCACGGGACAGGGAGCGGGGAGCTGTTTTTT. Amino acid sequence: CASSSHGTGSGELFF.

The count of this clone is one. V usage is TRBV7-9 and J usage is TRBJ2-7; tentatively, D is TRBD2 (5 bases). The germline V gene encodes CDR1 SEHNR and CDR2 FQNEAQ (reference sequence). This CDR3 region has 17 residues. Trimming removed 6 bases from V and 2 bases from J, with 23 bases in between. The CDR3 DNA sequence: TGTGCCAGCAGGTTCGTGCCTGTTGGACTTCTTGCCTACGAGCAGTACTTC. It yields the protein CASRFVPVGLLAYEQYF.

This clone was counted a single time. This chain uses TRBV10-3 with TRBJ2-7, with 7 bases fitting TRBD1. After removal of 7 bases from V and 2 bases from J, the junction contained 5 bases not matched to a gene. Per germline, CDR1 ENHRY and CDR2 SYGVKD. The length of the CDR3 is 13 residues. DNA for the CDR3: TGTGCCATCAAAGGGGGCCAAGCCTACGAGCAGTACTTC. Translating gives CAIKGGQAYEQYF.

This rearrangement joins TRBV10-1 to TRBJ2-5; 7 bases are shared with TRBD2. J lost 0 bases, V lost 2 bases, and 0 bases had no gene match. Per germline, CDR1 WNHNN and CDR2 SYGVQD (reference sequence). CDR3 length: 14 amino acids. CDR3 bases: TGCGCCAGCAGTGAGGGGGGGGACCAAGAGACCCAGTACTTC. Residues: CASSEGGDQETQYF.

About this clone: This sample includes further DNA sequences coding for the same CDR3. This chain links TRBV5-1 with TRBJ2-7; D not resolved. The CDR3 has 14 residues. The V gene's germline CDR1 is SGHRS and CDR2 YFSETQ. Trimming removed 1 base from V and 0 bases from J, with 8 bases in between. DNA of the CDR3: TGCGCCAGCAGCTTGTCTAGTCCCTCCTACGAGCAGTACTTC. Translated, it gives CASSLSSPSYEQYF.

Notes on this clone: This CDR3 is also generated by other DNA sequences in the sample. CDR3 in amino acids: CASRDSSTDTQYF. The CDR3 DNA is TGTGCCAGCAGGGACAGTAGCACAGATACGCAGTATTTT. The V call is TRBV2, the J call TRBJ2-3; a possible D gene is TRBD1 (6 bases). CDR1 is SNHLY, CDR2 FYNNEI, per germline. Trimming removed 6 bases from V and 0 bases from J, with 7 bases in between. CDR3 length equals 13 residues.

In regard to this clone: Within the sample, other DNA sequences also encode this same CDR3. The V and J genes are TRBV27 and TRBJ2-1; tentative D call: TRBD1 (6 bases). Germline V lookup: CDR1 MNHEY, CDR2 SMNVEV (reference sequence). The V and J ends lost 3 bases and 3 bases respectively, with 6 bases between them. This CDR3 is 13 amino acids long. The CDR3, as DNA: TGTGCCAGCAGTTTGACAGGCTACAATGAGCAGTTCTTC. This codes for CASSLTGYNEQFF.